This T cell receptor beta chain was observed in a study of T cells in narcolepsy. Study observations and caveats: Autoreactive HCRT-specific and TRIB2-specific clonotypes were marked in same-patient CSF-versus-blood CD4+ comparisons. No autoreactive T cell clone sequences appeared in some memory CD4+ repertoires. Reportedly, autoreactive clonotypes were serially detected in patients' blood but not controls'.

For this clone: The antigen remains undetermined.

TCRdb keeps only in-frame clones here, not all; method: immunoSEQ multiplex PCR. Among fewer than 25,000 clones listed, over 70% were seen once. Germline V gene sequence: CDR1 LNHDA, CDR2 SQIVND (reference sequence). This CDR3 has 14 amino acids. V lost 2 bases, J lost 2 bases, and 7 bases lay in between. The receptor was isolated from a human donor in good health. J is TRBJ1-5 and V is TRBV19; D is perhaps TRBD1 (5 bases). The source material was memory (CD45RA-) CD4+ T cells from blood. The CDR3 bases are TGTGCCAGTAGTATAACAGGAGGCAATCAGCCCCAGCATTTT. It is translated as CASSITGGNQPQHF.